This T cell receptor beta chain was documented in a study of cytomegalovirus exposure and HLA in healthy donors. This clone appeared once. The antigen remains unidentified. Trimming stripped 2 bases from V and 10 bases from J, with 12 bases between. Germline V CDR1 and CDR2: MRHNA, SNTAGT. This CDR3 has 13 amino acids. Overall study findings and caveats: Investigators reported about 160 TCR beta chains as tied to cytomegalovirus. Later on, an analysis tied 15,000 or so TCR beta sequences to HLA alleles at 0.05 false discovery rate. What a later analysis reportedly showed was that an Asian-associated ancestry cluster had fewer N-insertions than the approximately 700-donor mean. Reports indicate that TCR beta sequences accurately predicted the HLA-A and HLA-B alleles of most subjects.

PCR used 60 Vbeta primers and 13 Jbeta primers. The method was immunoSEQ multiplex PCR; TCRdb's version includes in-frame clones alone and lacks a portion of them. The sample holds 250,000 to 350,000 clones, about nine tenths seen once. This receptor was taken from a man in his forties or fifties in good health and CMV-seropositive. Sequencing was done on a sample of PBMCs. The rearrangement joins TRBV6-4 to TRBJ2-1, with D perhaps matching TRBD1 (5 bases). The CDR3 coding sequence is TGTGCCAGCAGTGACCGGCCCTCAGGGGAGCAGTTCTTC. Amino acid sequence: CASSDRPSGEQFF.